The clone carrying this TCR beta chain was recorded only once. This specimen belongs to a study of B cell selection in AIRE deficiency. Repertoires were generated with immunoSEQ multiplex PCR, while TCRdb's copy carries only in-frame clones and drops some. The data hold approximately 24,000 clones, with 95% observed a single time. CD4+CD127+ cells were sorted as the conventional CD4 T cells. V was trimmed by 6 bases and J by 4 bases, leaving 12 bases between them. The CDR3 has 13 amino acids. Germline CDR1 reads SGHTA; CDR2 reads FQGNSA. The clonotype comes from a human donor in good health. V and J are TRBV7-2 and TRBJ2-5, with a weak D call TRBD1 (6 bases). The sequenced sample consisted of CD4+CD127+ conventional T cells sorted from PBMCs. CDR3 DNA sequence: TGTGCCAGCAGAACAGGGTCAGGAGAGACCCAGTACTTC. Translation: CASRTGSGETQYF. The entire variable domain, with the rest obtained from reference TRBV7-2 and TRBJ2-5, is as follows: GAGVSQSPSNKVTEKGKDVELRCDPISGHTALYWYRQSLGQGLEFLIYFQGNSAPDKSGLPSDRFSAERTGGSVSTLTIQRTQQEDSAVYLCASRTGSGETQYFGPGTRLLVL.